By frequency in the sample, the clone carrying this T cell receptor beta chain is medium-sized. Its antigen is unknown. These data originate in a study of spatial heterogeneity in lung cancer. Study-wide background: Detected beta-chain sequences consistently exceeded alpha-chain sequences. Regarding the study as a whole: Tumoral mutation counts were tracked by counts of expanded intratumoral alpha and beta TCRs.

Unique molecular identifiers tagged every individual TCR cDNA molecule. TCRdb called the 5' RACE reads again in MiXCR, with one record for every CDR3 protein. The profile shows fewer than 15,000 distinct CDR3 sequences, about 4% of them singletons. Documented time point: sample taken at primary tumor resection. Samples came from some 71 TRACERx patients with untreated early-stage lung cancer. The input material, whole RNA from tumor, nontumor lung or frozen PBMC, was sequenced unsorted. This CDR3 has 13 amino acids. CDR1 DFQATT and CDR2 SNEGSKA come from the germline V gene (reference sequence). V was cut by 3 bases and J by 4 bases, with 11 bases left in between.

The sequence came from a male donor with early-stage non-small cell lung cancer. V gene TRBV20-1 combines with J gene TRBJ2-3, with a weak D call TRBD2 (5 bases). The input for sequencing was lung tumor tissue, taken at surgery. In DNA form, the CDR3 reads TGCAGTGCTAGGTGGGAGCGATCAGATACGCAGTATTTT. Its protein product is CSARWERSDTQYF.